Below, 32 T cell receptor beta chains from the same sample are listed, as sequenced in a study of blood T cell repertoires in COVID-19. Assay: immunoSEQ multiplex PCR; the TCRdb copy retains only in-frame clones and omits some. The repertoire holds 280,000 or so clones, with around 88% as singletons. Material: peripheral blood. All receptors come from a young woman who had recovered from COVID-19.

The V and J genes are TRBV20-1 and TRBJ1-5, with D perhaps matching TRBD1 (5 bases). The CDR3 has 15 residues. Germline V gives CDR1 DFQATT, CDR2 SNEGSKA (reference sequence). V shed 3 bases and J shed 3 bases, with 15 bases lying between them. The CDR3 loop is CSASLGGRNNQPQHF. DNA for the CDR3: TGCAGTGCTAGTTTGGGGGGGAGGAACAATCAGCCCCAGCATTTT.

The rearrangement uses TRBV28 and TRBJ2-7; no firm D call. The CDR3 length is 13 residues. CDR1 and CDR2 from the germline V gene are MDHEN and SYDVKM. V was pared by 4 bases and J by 0 bases, with 7 bases between. CDR3 sequence: CASSSTPSYEQYF. The CDR3, as DNA: TGTGCCAGCAGTTCCACACCCTCCTACGAGCAGTACTTC.

V gene TRBV3-1 (or the pseudogene TRBV3-2) combines with J gene TRBJ1-4; TRBD1 matches at 8 bases. Germline trimming cut 7 bases from V and 5 bases from J; bases unmatched to any gene: 3. This CDR3 spans 13 amino acids. Germline CDR1 and CDR2: LGHDT and YNNKEL (reference sequence). Written as DNA, the CDR3 is TGTGCCAGCACAGGGGGCGGGAATGAAAAACTGTTTTTT. It codes for CASTGGGNEKLFF.

V is TRBV5-1 and J is TRBJ1-1, with a weak D call TRBD1 (6 bases). The CDR3 extends over 14 amino acids. Per germline, CDR1 SGHRS and CDR2 YFSETQ. Trimming took off 2 bases at V and 1 base at J, with 9 bases between the two ends. CDR3 in DNA: TGCGCCAGCAGCTTTGACAGGACGAACACTGAAGCTTTCTTT. Amino acid sequence: CASSFDRTNTEAFF.

The rearrangement links TRBV24-1 to TRBJ2-1, with D possibly being TRBD2 (5 bases). The germline V gene encodes CDR1 KGHDR and CDR2 SFDVKD. The V and J ends lost 1 base and 6 bases respectively, with 12 bases between them. The CDR3 has 15 amino acids. CDR3 region: CATSDFRGSLNEQFF. The DNA for the CDR3 is TGTGCCACCAGTGATTTCCGGGGATCCCTCAATGAGCAGTTCTTC.

The chain combines TRBV7-9 with TRBJ1-5; 12 bases align to TRBD1. Germline CDR1 SEHNR, CDR2 FQNEAQ (reference sequence). This CDR3 is built from 18 residues. V dropped 5 bases and J dropped 6; count of bases not matched to a gene: 14. The chain's CDR3 is CASSPAGPGTGGRQPQHF. The CDR3 coding sequence is TGTGCCAGCAGCCCAGCGGGTCCGGGGACAGGGGGCCGTCAGCCCCAGCATTTT. The whole variable domain, remainder taken from reference TRBV7-9 and TRBJ1-5, is DTGVSQNPRHKITKRGQNVTFRCDPISEHNRLYWYRQTLGQGPEFLTYFQNEAQLEKSRLLSDRFSAERPKGSFSTLEIQRTEQGDSAMYLCASSPAGPGTGGRQPQHFGDGTRLSIL.

The CDR3 nucleotides are TGCGCCAGCAGCCAAGATCTAGGTCCTGAAGCTTTCTTT. It codes for CASSQDLGPEAFF. The chain combines TRBV4-1 with TRBJ1-1; D is unclear. This CDR3 is built from 13 residues. V was pared by 0 bases and J by 6 bases, with 8 bases between. The germline gives CDR1 MGHRA, CDR2 YSYEKL.

The chain couples TRBV7-2 to TRBJ1-1; D is undetermined. The ends were cut back, 5 bases at V and 5 bases at J, with 12 bases in the middle. Germline V gives CDR1 SGHTA, CDR2 FQGNSA. The CDR3 extends over 13 amino acids. The CDR3 here is CASSRSRETEAFF. The DNA of the CDR3 is TGTGCCAGCAGCCGATCCCGGGAGACTGAAGCTTTCTTT.

This clone has only a few counts. This chain connects TRBV2 to TRBJ1-3; D gene unclear. The germline V gene has CDR1 SNHLY and CDR2 FYNNEI. V lost 4 bases to trimming and J lost 9 bases, with 10 bases between them. This CDR3 has 12 residues. The CDR3 bases are TGTGCCAGCAGTGGTGAGGGAGCCACCATATATTTT. It yields the protein CASSGEGATIYF.

The CDR3 DNA follows: TGTGCCAGCAGTTACTCGGGTGGACAGTTCACCTACGAGCAGTACTTC. Protein product: CASSYSGGQFTYEQYF. V gene TRBV6-6 combines with J gene TRBJ2-7; D perhaps matches TRBD1 (6 bases). The CDR3 length is 16 residues. Trimming took 0 bases from V and 2 from J, leaving 14 bases between them. Germline values: CDR1 MNHNY, CDR2 SVGAGI (reference sequence).

The chain combines TRBV29-1 with TRBJ1-2; the D is unclear. Germline V CDR1 and CDR2: SQVTM, ANQGSEA. The CDR3 contains 11 residues. Trimming shortened V by 4 bases and J by 7 bases, and 10 bases separated the two germline ends. In nucleotides, the CDR3 is TGCAGCGTTGCTACGTCGGGTGGCTACACCTTC. Translated, it gives CSVATSGGYTF.

Here the CDR3 reads CASNPGTGDYNEQFF. CDR3 bases: TGTGCCAGCAACCCCGGGACAGGGGACTACAATGAGCAGTTCTTC. The V gene is TRBV3-1 (or the pseudogene TRBV3-2), the J gene TRBJ2-1; 10 bases align to TRBD1. CDR1 is LGHDT, CDR2 YNNKEL, per germline (reference sequence). The junction had 6 bases not matched to a gene; V was cut back by 7 bases and J by 3 bases. This CDR3 region has 15 residues.

This sequence joins TRBV10-1 and TRBJ1-2; possibly TRBD1 for D (5 bases). This CDR3 contains 13 residues. Per the germline V gene, CDR1 is WNHNN and CDR2 is SYGVQD (reference sequence). The V and J ends lost 5 bases and 5 bases respectively, with 12 bases between them. CDR3 sequence reads: CASSPAGPYGYTF. The CDR3 DNA follows: TGCGCCAGCAGTCCGGCGGGGCCGTATGGCTACACCTTC.

The genes are TRBV5-1 and TRBJ2-5; possible D gene TRBD1, 5 bases. Germline V lookup: CDR1 SGHRS, CDR2 YFSETQ. The CDR3 is 12 residues long. V dropped 4 bases and J dropped 1 base, with 5 bases sitting between them. The CDR3 is CASSRGQETQYF. The CDR3, as DNA: TGCGCCAGCAGCAGGGGCCAAGAGACCCAGTACTTC.

J is TRBJ1-6 and V is TRBV18, with TRBD1 identical over 10 bases. This CDR3 region has 15 residues. CDR1 is KGHSH and CDR2 is LQKENI in the germline V gene. With 3 bases clipped from V and 9 bases from J, the junction kept 5 bases outside the gene matches. The CDR3 nucleotides are TGTGCCAGCTCACCCGAGGGACAGGGGAGTTCACCCCTCCACTTT. Protein product: CASSPEGQGSSPLHF.

The V gene is TRBV19, the J gene TRBJ2-1; D might be TRBD2 (5 bases). Germline-derived CDR1 and CDR2 are LNHDA and SQIVND (reference sequence). The CDR3 is 15 amino acids. Trimming cost V 3 bases and J 5 bases, with 14 bases left between them. CDR3 bases: TGTGCCAGTAGTATTTGGACGGCGGAGGACAATGAGCAGTTCTTC. Translation: CASSIWTAEDNEQFF.

The chain uses TRBV7-3 and TRBJ2-7; 9 nucleotides line up with TRBD1. V was pared by 2 bases and J by 3 bases, with 5 bases of the junction left unmatched. The CDR3 totals 15 residues. Germline-derived CDR1 and CDR2 are SGHTA and FQGTGA. The CDR3 nucleotides are TGTGCCAGCAGCTTATCGGGACAGGGACTCTACGAGCAGTACTTC. This sequence encodes CASSLSGQGLYEQYF.

This clone has more than one count but fewer than ten. The rearrangement joins TRBV6-5 to TRBJ2-1; 7 bases are shared with TRBD1. This CDR3 comprises 14 residues. Losses at the gene ends were 5 bases for V and 4 bases for J; bases not matched to a gene: 5. The germline gives CDR1 MNHEY, CDR2 SVGAGI. CDR3 protein: CASSNRDRYNEQFF. CDR3 DNA: TGTGCCAGCAGTAACCGGGACAGATACAATGAGCAGTTCTTC.

This clone was counted once. The rearrangement joins TRBV28 to TRBJ2-2; 8 bases are shared with TRBD1. Germline V CDR1 and CDR2: MDHEN, SYDVKM. The CDR3 is 14 residues long. J gave up 7 bases and V 5 bases, and 6 bases lay outside the gene matches. The CDR3 nucleotides are TGTGCCAGCAGTCTGGACAGGGCTGACGGGGAGCTGTTTTTT. It is translated as CASSLDRADGELFF.

This clone turned up a few times. This chain connects TRBV3-1 (or the pseudogene TRBV3-2) to TRBJ1-1; unclear D gene. Looked up from germline, CDR1 is LGHDT and CDR2 is YNNKEL (reference sequence). Trimming took off 1 base at V and 4 bases at J, with 7 bases between the two ends. The CDR3 consists of 13 residues. CDR3: CASSQGESTEAFF. CDR3 in DNA: TGTGCCAGCAGCCAAGGGGAGTCCACTGAAGCTTTCTTT.

In this sample, this clone turned up a few times. V usage is TRBV6-5 and J usage is TRBJ1-1; TRBD1 aligns across 12 bases. CDR1 is MNHEY and CDR2 is SVGAGI in the germline V gene. J gave up 8 bases and V 7 bases, and 5 bases lay outside the gene matches. This CDR3 comprises 13 residues. The CDR3 protein is CASMPGQGAEAFF. The CDR3, as DNA: TGTGCCAGCATGCCGGGACAGGGGGCGGAAGCTTTCTTT.

CDR3 nucleotides: TGTGCCAGCAGTGAGTGGACACTTTATAGCAATCAGCCCCAGCATTTT. Encoded protein: CASSEWTLYSNQPQHF. The genes are TRBV6-1 and TRBJ1-5, with D possibly being TRBD1 (5 bases). The V gene's germline CDR1 is MNHNS and CDR2 SASEGT. V lost 3 bases, J lost 0 bases, and 12 bases lay in between. The CDR3 is made up of 16 amino acids.

In its sample, this clone was seen once. The rearrangement joins TRBV28 to TRBJ2-2, with D tentatively TRBD2 (5 bases). Germline CDR1 is MDHEN and CDR2 is SYDVKM. The CDR3 covers 15 residues. V lost 5 bases and J lost 0, with 10 bases in between. DNA of the CDR3: TGTGCCAGCAGTCTAGGACTGCCGAACACCGGGGAGCTGTTTTTT. The encoded protein is CASSLGLPNTGELFF.

The chain couples TRBV29-1 to TRBJ1-6, with no clear D. Germline lookup yields CDR1 SQVTM and CDR2 ANQGSEA. The CDR3 length is 13 residues. The germline V and J ends were trimmed by 5 bases and 8 bases, with 13 bases remaining between them. Here the CDR3 reads CSVSSHSDSPLHF. The CDR3 DNA is TGCAGCGTTTCGTCGCACTCGGATTCACCCCTCCACTTT.

Only a few counts were recorded for this clone. The chain uses TRBV6-5 and TRBJ1-1; TRBD1 matches 9 bases. V was pared by 6 bases and J by 6 bases, with 5 bases of the junction left unmatched. Germline V gene data show CDR1 as MNHEY and CDR2 as SVGAGI. CDR3 length equals 13 residues. CDR3 protein: CASRRQGVAEAFF. The CDR3 DNA reads as TGTGCCAGCAGAAGACAGGGGGTGGCTGAAGCTTTCTTT.

The rearrangement uses TRBV21-1 and TRBJ1-6; the table's D call of TRBD1 was not tested on the DNA. TRBV21-1 is designated a pseudogene. The CDR3 extends over 10 amino acids. CDR3 in amino acids: CASIGLPLHF. The CDR3 nucleotides read TGTGCCAGCATTGGGCTCCCCCTCCACTTT.

The chain couples TRBV19 to TRBJ1-3, with a tentative D call TRBD1 (6 bases). Germline CDR1 reads LNHDA; CDR2 reads SQIVND (reference sequence). The V end was cut by 7 bases, the J end by 1 base, with 14 bases between. This CDR3 contains 15 residues. The CDR3 is CASTPWTASGNTIYF. CDR3 in DNA: TGTGCCAGTACGCCCTGGACAGCTTCTGGAAACACCATATATTTT.

The CDR3 here is CASSLIAGGTYEQYF. In DNA form, the CDR3 reads TGTGCCAGCAGCCTTATAGCGGGGGGCACCTACGAGCAGTACTTC. The V and J genes are TRBV5-5 and TRBJ2-7; 10 nucleotides line up with TRBD2. CDR1 and CDR2 from the germline V gene are SGHKS and YYEKEE (reference sequence). The CDR3 extends over 15 amino acids. V lost 4 bases and J lost 2; bases outside the gene matches: 6.

The chain is built from TRBV19 and TRBJ1-5; 7 nucleotides match TRBD1. The CDR3 runs 17 residues. V lost 6 bases, J lost 6 bases, and 17 bases stayed unmatched. CDR1 is LNHDA, CDR2 SQIVND, per germline (reference sequence). CDR3 sequence reads: CASRWNAGQTGGQPQHF. CDR3 nucleotide sequence: TGTGCCAGTAGATGGAACGCGGGACAGACAGGAGGTCAGCCCCAGCATTTT.

The chain employs TRBV5-5 and TRBJ2-1, with 10 bases fitting TRBD2. The CDR3 length is 15 residues. After removal of 2 bases from V and 4 bases from J, the junction contained 3 bases not matched to a gene. In germline, CDR1 is SGHKS, CDR2 YYEKEE (reference sequence). CDR3 region: CASSFSGGTYNEQFF. Written as DNA, the CDR3 is TGTGCCAGCAGCTTTAGCGGGGGGACGTACAATGAGCAGTTCTTC.

This clone was recorded once. The rearrangement links TRBV6-5 to TRBJ1-5, with 8 bases identical to TRBD1. The CDR3 runs to 14 residues. The germline V gene has CDR1 MNHEY and CDR2 SVGAGI. J lost 7 bases, V lost 6 bases, and 8 bases had no gene match. The CDR3 sequence is CASSVGQAGQPQHF. In DNA form, the CDR3 reads TGTGCCAGCAGCGTGGGACAGGCGGGGCAGCCCCAGCATTTT.

The V gene is TRBV18, the J gene TRBJ1-2; no clear D gene. The CDR3 covers 13 residues. Deletions cut 2 bases from V and 8 bases from J, with 12 bases between. Germline CDR1 is KGHSH and CDR2 is LQKENI. CDR3 nucleotides: TGTGCCAGCTCACCAGTCCCGGGAGAAGGCTACACCTTC. Translation: CASSPVPGEGYTF.